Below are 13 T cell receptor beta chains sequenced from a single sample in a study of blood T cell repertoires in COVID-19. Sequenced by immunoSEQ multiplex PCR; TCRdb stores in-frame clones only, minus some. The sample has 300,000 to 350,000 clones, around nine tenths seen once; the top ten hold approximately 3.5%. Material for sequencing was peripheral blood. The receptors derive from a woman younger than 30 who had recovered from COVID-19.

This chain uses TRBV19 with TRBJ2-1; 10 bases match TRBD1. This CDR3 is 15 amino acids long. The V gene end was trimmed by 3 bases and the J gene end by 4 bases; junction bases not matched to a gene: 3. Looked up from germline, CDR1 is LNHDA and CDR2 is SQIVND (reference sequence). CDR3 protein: CASSIRDRGYNEQFF. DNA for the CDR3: TGTGCCAGTAGTATCAGGGACAGGGGTTACAATGAGCAGTTCTTC.

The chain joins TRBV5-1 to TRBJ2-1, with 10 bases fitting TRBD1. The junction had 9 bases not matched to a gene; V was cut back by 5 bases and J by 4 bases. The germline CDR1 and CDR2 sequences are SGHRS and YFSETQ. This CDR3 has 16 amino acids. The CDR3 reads CASRYRGQGPYNEQFF. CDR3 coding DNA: TGCGCCAGCAGGTATAGGGGACAGGGGCCTTACAATGAGCAGTTCTTC.

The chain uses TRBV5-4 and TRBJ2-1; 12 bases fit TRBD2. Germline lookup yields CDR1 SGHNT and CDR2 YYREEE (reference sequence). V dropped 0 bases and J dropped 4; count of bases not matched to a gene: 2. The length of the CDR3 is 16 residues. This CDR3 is CASSLGTSGGYNEQFF. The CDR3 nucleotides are TGTGCCAGCAGCTTGGGAACTAGCGGGGGGTACAATGAGCAGTTCTTC. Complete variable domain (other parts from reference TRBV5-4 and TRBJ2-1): ETGVTQSPTHLIKTRGQQVTLRCSSQSGHNTVSWYQQALGQGPQFIFQYYREEENGRGNFPPRFSGLQFPNYSSELNVNALELDDSALYLCASSLGTSGGYNEQFFGPGTRLTVL.

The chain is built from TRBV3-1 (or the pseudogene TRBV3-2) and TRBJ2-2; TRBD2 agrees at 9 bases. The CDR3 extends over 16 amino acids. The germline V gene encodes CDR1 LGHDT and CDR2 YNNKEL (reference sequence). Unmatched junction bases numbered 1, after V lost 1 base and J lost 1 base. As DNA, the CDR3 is TGTGCCAGCAGCCAAGTAGCGGGAGTGAACACCGGGGAGCTGTTTTTT. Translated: CASSQVAGVNTGELFF.

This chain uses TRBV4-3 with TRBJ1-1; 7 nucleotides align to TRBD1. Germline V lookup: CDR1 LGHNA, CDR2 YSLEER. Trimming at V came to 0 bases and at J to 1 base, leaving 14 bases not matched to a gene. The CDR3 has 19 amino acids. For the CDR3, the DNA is TGCGCCAGCAGCCAAGATCCCCGGGACAGTTCTTGGGGGAACACTGAAGCTTTCTTT. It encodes CASSQDPRDSSWGNTEAFF.

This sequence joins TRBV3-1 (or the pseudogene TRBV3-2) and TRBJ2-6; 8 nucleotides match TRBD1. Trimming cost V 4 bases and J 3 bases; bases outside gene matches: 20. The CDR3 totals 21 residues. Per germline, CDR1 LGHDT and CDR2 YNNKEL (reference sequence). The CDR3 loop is CASSPKSLGTGFSGGANVLTF. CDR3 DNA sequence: TGTGCCAGCAGCCCGAAAAGTCTCGGGACAGGCTTCTCCGGTGGGGCCAACGTCCTGACTTTC.

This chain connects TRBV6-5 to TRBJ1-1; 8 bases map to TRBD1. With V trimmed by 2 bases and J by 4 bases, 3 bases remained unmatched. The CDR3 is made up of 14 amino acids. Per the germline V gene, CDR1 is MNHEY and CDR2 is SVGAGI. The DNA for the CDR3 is TGTGCCAGCAGTTACGACAGGGGTTCCACTGAAGCTTTCTTT. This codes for CASSYDRGSTEAFF.

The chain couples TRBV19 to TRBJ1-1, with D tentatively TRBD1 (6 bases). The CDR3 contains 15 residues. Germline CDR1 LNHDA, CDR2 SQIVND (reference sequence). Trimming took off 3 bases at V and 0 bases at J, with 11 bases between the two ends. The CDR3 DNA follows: TGTGCCAGTAGTATCTTGGACAGCCTGAACACTGAAGCTTTCTTT. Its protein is CASSILDSLNTEAFF.

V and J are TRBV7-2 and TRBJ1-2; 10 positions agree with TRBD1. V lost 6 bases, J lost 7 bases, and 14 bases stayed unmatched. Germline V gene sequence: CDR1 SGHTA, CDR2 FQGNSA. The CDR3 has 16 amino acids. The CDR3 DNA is TGTGCCAGCAGGGAAGCCGGGACAGGGGCCTCGGGTGGCTACACCTTC. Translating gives CASREAGTGASGGYTF.

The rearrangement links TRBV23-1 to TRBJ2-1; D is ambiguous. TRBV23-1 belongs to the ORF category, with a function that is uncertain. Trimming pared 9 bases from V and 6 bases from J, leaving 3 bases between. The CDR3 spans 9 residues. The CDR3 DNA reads TGCGCCAGTAGCAATGAGCAGTTCTTC. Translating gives CASSNEQFF.

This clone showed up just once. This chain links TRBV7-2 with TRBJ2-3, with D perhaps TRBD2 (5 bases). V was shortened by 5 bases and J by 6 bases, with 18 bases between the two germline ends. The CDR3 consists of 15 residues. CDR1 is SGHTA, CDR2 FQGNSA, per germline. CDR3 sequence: CASSTSYGVQDTQYF. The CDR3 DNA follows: TGTGCCAGCAGCACCAGTTACGGGGTCCAGGATACGCAGTATTTT.

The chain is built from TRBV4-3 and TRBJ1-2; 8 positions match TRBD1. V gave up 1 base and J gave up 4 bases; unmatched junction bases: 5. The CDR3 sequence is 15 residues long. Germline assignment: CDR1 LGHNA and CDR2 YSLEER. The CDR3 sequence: CASSQASGTGYGYTF. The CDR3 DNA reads TGCGCCAGCAGCCAAGCGAGCGGGACAGGCTATGGCTACACCTTC.

For the CDR3, the DNA is TGTGCCAGTAGTATATGGGGGACAGGGGTCGGGGCAGATACGCAGTATTTT. Its translation: CASSIWGTGVGADTQYF. The V gene is TRBV19, the J gene TRBJ2-3; the match to TRBD1 covers 10 bases. The V gene end was trimmed by 2 bases and the J gene end by 4 bases; junction bases not matched to a gene: 9. Germline-derived CDR1 and CDR2 are LNHDA and SQIVND (reference sequence). The CDR3 is made up of 17 amino acids.